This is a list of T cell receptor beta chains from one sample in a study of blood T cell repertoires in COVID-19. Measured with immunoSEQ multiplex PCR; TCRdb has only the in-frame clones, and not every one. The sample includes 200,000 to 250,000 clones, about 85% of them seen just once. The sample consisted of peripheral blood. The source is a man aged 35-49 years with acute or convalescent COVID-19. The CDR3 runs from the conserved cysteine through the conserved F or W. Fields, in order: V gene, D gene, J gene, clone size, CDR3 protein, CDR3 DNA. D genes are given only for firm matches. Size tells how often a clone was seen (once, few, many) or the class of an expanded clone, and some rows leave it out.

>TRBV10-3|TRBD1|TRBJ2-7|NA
CAISGPGQGAGEQYF
TGTGCCATCAGCGGTCCGGGACAGGGGGCGGGCGAGCAGTACTTC
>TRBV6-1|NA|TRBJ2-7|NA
CASSEWTAQYF
TGTGCCAGCAGTGAATGGACAGCGCAGTACTTC
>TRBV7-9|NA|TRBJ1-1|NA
CASRSSEFNTEAFF
TGTGCCAGCAGAAGTTCAGAATTCAACACTGAAGCTTTCTTT
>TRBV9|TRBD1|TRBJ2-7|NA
CASSVDGGQGSYEQYF
TGTGCCAGCAGCGTAGATGGGGGACAGGGCTCCTACGAGCAGTACTTC
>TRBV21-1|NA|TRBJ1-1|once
CASRGPTGENTEAFF
TGTGCCAGCAGGGGGCCGACAGGGGAGAACACTGAAGCTTTCTTT
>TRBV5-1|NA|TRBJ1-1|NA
CASSLGSPGTEAFF
TGCGCCAGCAGCTTGGGTTCCCCGGGGACTGAAGCTTTCTTT
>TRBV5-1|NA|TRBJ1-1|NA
CASSFTADTEAFF
TGCGCCAGCAGCTTTACAGCGGACACTGAAGCTTTCTTT
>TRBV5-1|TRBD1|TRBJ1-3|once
CASSLDRGAGNTIYF
TGCGCCAGCAGCTTAGACAGGGGGGCTGGAAACACCATATATTTT
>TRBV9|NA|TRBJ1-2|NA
CASSVESLRVKGGGYTF
TGTGCCAGCAGCGTAGAGTCTTTGAGGGTAAAAGGAGGTGGCTACACCTTC
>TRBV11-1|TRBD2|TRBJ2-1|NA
CASSARLAGNDEQFF
TGTGCCAGCAGCGCGAGACTAGCGGGGAACGATGAGCAGTTCTTC
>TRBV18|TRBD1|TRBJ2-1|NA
CASSTETGVGEQFF
TGTGCCAGCTCAACAGAGACAGGGGTGGGTGAGCAGTTCTTC
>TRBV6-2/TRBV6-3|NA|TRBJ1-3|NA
CASSYRSGDGNTIYF
TGTGCCAGCAGTTACCGGTCAGGTGATGGAAACACCATATATTTT
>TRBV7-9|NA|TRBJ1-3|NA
CASRSGNTIYF
TGTGCCAGCAGAAGCGGAAACACCATATATTTT
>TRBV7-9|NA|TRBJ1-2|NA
CASSLDGRGGYTF
TGTGCCAGCAGCCTCGACGGCCGAGGTGGCTACACCTTC
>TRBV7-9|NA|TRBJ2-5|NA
CASSLVSEGTQYF
TGTGCCAGCAGCTTAGTGAGCGAGGGGACCCAGTACTTC
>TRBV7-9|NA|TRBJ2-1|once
CASSNPGPSKDEQFF
TGTGCCAGCAGCAACCCAGGTCCTTCGAAGGATGAGCAGTTCTTC
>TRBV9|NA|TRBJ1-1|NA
CASQGLNTEAFF
TGTGCCTCTCAGGGGTTGAACACTGAAGCTTTCTTT
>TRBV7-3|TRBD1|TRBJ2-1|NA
CASSPRQGRTNNEQFF
TGTGCCAGCAGCCCCCGACAGGGTAGGACGAACAATGAGCAGTTCTTC
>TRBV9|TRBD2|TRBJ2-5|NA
CASSDGTSGGEETQYF
TGTGCCAGCAGCGACGGGACTAGCGGGGGGGAAGAGACCCAGTACTTC
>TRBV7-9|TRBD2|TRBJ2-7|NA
CASSSRTSGAPSSYEQYF
TGTGCCAGCAGCTCCAGGACTAGCGGGGCACCGAGCTCCTACGAGCAGTACTTC
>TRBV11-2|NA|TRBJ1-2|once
CASSLSQGNYGYTF
TGTGCCAGCAGCTTGTCCCAGGGGAACTATGGCTACACCTTC
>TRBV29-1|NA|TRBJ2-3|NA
CSVLEGTQYF
TGCAGCGTTCTCGAGGGTACGCAGTATTTT
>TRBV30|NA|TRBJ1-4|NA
CAWGSGEKLFF
TGTGCCTGGGGGTCGGGTGAAAAACTGTTTTTT
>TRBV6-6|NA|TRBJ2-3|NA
CASRDATDTQYF
TGTGCCAGCCGGGATGCCACAGATACGCAGTATTTT
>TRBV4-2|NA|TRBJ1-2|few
CASSQEPGLFGYTF
TGTGCCAGCAGCCAAGAACCGGGACTCTTCGGCTACACCTTC
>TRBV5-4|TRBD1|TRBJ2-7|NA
CASSRDSPYEQYF
TGTGCCAGCAGCCGGGACAGCCCCTACGAGCAGTACTTC
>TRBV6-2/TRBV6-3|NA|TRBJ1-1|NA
CASSYQGWVNTEAFF
TGTGCCAGCAGTTATCAGGGTTGGGTGAACACTGAAGCTTTCTTT
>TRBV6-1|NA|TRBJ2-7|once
CASSEVVTYEQYF
TGTGCCAGCAGTGAAGTAGTTACCTACGAGCAGTACTTC
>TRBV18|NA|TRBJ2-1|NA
CASSPQGSSYNEQFF
TGTGCCAGCTCGCCTCAGGGGAGCTCCTACAATGAGCAGTTCTTC